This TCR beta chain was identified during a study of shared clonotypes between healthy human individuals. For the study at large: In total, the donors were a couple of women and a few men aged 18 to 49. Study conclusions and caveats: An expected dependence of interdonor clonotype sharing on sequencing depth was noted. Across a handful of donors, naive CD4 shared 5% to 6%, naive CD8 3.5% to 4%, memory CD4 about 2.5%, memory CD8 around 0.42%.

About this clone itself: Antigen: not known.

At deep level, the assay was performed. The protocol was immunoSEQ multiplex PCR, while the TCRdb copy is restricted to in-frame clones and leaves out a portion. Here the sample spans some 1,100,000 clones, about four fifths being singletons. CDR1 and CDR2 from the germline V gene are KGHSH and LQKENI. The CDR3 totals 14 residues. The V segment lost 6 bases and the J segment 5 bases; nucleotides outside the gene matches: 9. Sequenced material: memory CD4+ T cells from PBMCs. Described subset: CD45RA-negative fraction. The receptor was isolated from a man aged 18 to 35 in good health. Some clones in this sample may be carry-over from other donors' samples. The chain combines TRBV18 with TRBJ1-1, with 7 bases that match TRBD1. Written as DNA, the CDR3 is TGTGCCAGCTCGCGACGACAGGGAGGGACTGAAGCTTTCTTT. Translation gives CASSRRQGGTEAFF.